The rows below give T cell receptor beta chains drawn from one sample of a study of blood T cell repertoires in COVID-19. Sequencing used immunoSEQ multiplex PCR; TCRdb keeps in-frame clones, though not all of them. The sample includes roughly 100,000 clones, about nine tenths seen only once; the top ten take around 4%. Sample: peripheral blood. The receptors originated from a man between 18 and 35 years old with acute or convalescent COVID-19. Both conserved end residues are part of each CDR3. The D gene is left open where the match is weak. Clone size, where shown, is once, few, many, or a class for clones that have expanded.

j_call | v_call | d_call | cdr3_length | clone_size | cdr3_nt | cdr3_aa
TRBJ1-5 | TRBV18 | TRBD1 | 15 | - | TGTGCCAGCTCACTTGGACAGGCCGTAAATCAGCCCCAGCATTTT | CASSLGQAVNQPQHF
TRBJ1-2 | TRBV10-1 | - | 13 | - | TGCGCCAGCAGTGGCGGGGGGGACTATGGCTACACCTTC | CASSGGGDYGYTF
TRBJ1-2 | TRBV19 | - | 13 | - | TGTGCCAGTAGGGTTCCAGGGCTCTATGGCTACACCTTC | CASRVPGLYGYTF
TRBJ2-7 | TRBV4-1 | - | 16 | once | TGCGCCAGCAGCCAAGTGTTTAGGAGTGTGAGCTACGAGCAGTACTTC | CASSQVFRSVSYEQYF
TRBJ2-1 | TRBV10-1 | - | 16 | - | TGCGCCAGCAGTGAGTTTCGTGGGGGGACCTACAATGAGCAGTTCTTC | CASSEFRGGTYNEQFF
TRBJ2-3 | TRBV11-3 | - | 16 | - | TGTGCCAGCAGCTTCTCAGGAACCTCCAGCACAGATACGCAGTATTTT | CASSFSGTSSTDTQYF
TRBJ1-4 | TRBV25-1 | - | 14 | once | TGTGCCAGCACCGACAGGACGGCTAATGAAAAACTGTTTTTT | CASTDRTANEKLFF
TRBJ1-2 | TRBV19 | TRBD1 | 12 | - | TGTGCCAGTGGACAGGGGGCGCATGGCTACACCTTC | CASGQGAHGYTF
TRBJ1-4 | TRBV24-1 | - | 13 | - | TGTGCCACCAACAGGGTCTTTAATGAAAAACTGTTTTTT | CATNRVFNEKLFF
TRBJ1-2 | TRBV5-1 | - | 14 | - | TGCGCCAGCAGCTCCTCCGGGTCCAACTATGGCTACACCTTC | CASSSSGSNYGYTF
TRBJ2-5 | TRBV24-1 | TRBD1 | 15 | - | TGTGCCACCAGTGACCGACAGGGGCCGCGAAAGGCCCAGTACTTC | CATSDRQGPRKAQYF
TRBJ2-1 | TRBV30 | - | 10 | - | TGTGCCTGGAGTGTGAGTGAGCAGTTCTTC | CAWSVSEQFF
TRBJ1-3 | TRBV7-9 | - | 18 | - | TGTGCCAGCAGCGACCCCTGGGGAGGGGGGACGGCTGGAAACACCATATATTTT | CASSDPWGGGTAGNTIYF
TRBJ1-1 | TRBV9 | TRBD1 | 15 | - | TGTGCCAGCAGCGTAATGGACAGGGTGGGCACTGAAGCTTTCTTT | CASSVMDRVGTEAFF
TRBJ1-3 | TRBV18 | TRBD1 | 17 | - | TGTGCCAGCTCACCACTGAGGACAGGGGAGTCTGGAAACACCATATATTTT | CASSPLRTGESGNTIYF
TRBJ1-3 | TRBV7-8 | TRBD1 | 17 | - | TGTGCCAGCAGCTTTTGGACAGGGGGCAACGCTGGAAACACCATATATTTT | CASSFWTGGNAGNTIYF
TRBJ2-2 | TRBV12-3/TRBV12-4 | - | 13 | - | TGTGCCAGCAGTCGACAGGCCAGTAGGGAGCTGTTTTTT | CASSRQASRELFF
TRBJ2-4 | TRBV6-5 | TRBD2 | 15 | - | TGTGCCAGCAGGCTAGCGGTTATAGCCAAAAACATTCAGTACTTC | CASRLAVIAKNIQYF
TRBJ1-1 | TRBV5-1 | - | 15 | - | TGCGCCAGCAGCAATGAAGGGTTCCAGGGTTCTTTAGCTTTCTTT | CASSNEGFQGSLAFF
TRBJ2-1 | TRBV29-1 | TRBD1 | 11 | - | TGCAGCGTTGAAAAACAGGGGGCTTGCTTCTTC | CSVEKQGACFF
TRBJ2-7 | TRBV5-4 | TRBD2 | 16 | - | TGTGCCAGCAGCTTGGTTATGCGGGGGGGTCCCTACGAGCAGTACTTC | CASSLVMRGGPYEQYF
TRBJ1-5 | TRBV19 | - | 17 | - | TGTGCCAGTAGCCAGGTCCCCGCCAGGTATAGCAATCAGCCCCAGCATTTT | CASSQVPARYSNQPQHF
TRBJ2-3 | TRBV7-8 | TRBD2 | 20 | once | TGTGCCAGCAGCCCTCGTCGAGTCCCGGGACTAGCGGGAGGGAAAGATACGCAGTATTTT | CASSPRRVPGLAGGKDTQYF
TRBJ1-5 | TRBV27 | TRBD1 | 15 | - | TGTGCCAGCAGTTTTACGACAGGGGGCGGTCAGCCCCAGCATTTT | CASSFTTGGGQPQHF
TRBJ1-1 | TRBV7-9 | - | 14 | - | TGTGCCAGCAGCTACGGGGGGGCGCGGACTGAAGCTTTCTTT | CASSYGGARTEAFF
TRBJ2-7 | TRBV6-5 | TRBD1 | 14 | - | TGTGCCAGCACCGACCGGGACAGCCGCTACGAGCAGTACTTC | CASTDRDSRYEQYF
TRBJ1-5 | TRBV6-6 | - | 16 | - | TGTGCCAGCAGTTACGTAGTGGCCAGGGCGGGACAGCCCCAGCATTTT | CASSYVVARAGQPQHF
TRBJ1-5 | TRBV24-1 | - | 15 | - | TGTGCCACCAGTGATTCCCCAGGGGCGGAGCAGCCCCAGCATTTT | CATSDSPGAEQPQHF
TRBJ2-5 | TRBV29-1 | - | 16 | - | TGCAGCGTACACCGATTCGACAGAGGCACTCAAGAGACCCAGTACTTC | CSVHRFDRGTQETQYF
TRBJ1-2 | TRBV28 | - | 13 | - | TGTGCCAGCAGTCCCGGGATTTACTATGGCTACACCTTC | CASSPGIYYGYTF
TRBJ2-3 | TRBV6-5 | - | 16 | - | TGTGCCAGCAGTTACGACCTAGCCCCAAGCACAGATACGCAGTATTTT | CASSYDLAPSTDTQYF
TRBJ2-1 | TRBV5-1 | TRBD2 | 16 | - | TGCGCCAGCAGCCCGGGGGAGCGGGGGGCCGGCAATGAGCAGTTCTTC | CASSPGERGAGNEQFF
TRBJ2-7 | TRBV13 | - | 21 | - | TGTGCCAGCAGCCTGGTTGGGGTCGCGGGTGCCTCGTTTCTTCACGCATACGAGCAGTACTTC | CASSLVGVAGASFLHAYEQYF
TRBJ2-7 | TRBV5-1 | TRBD2 | 19 | - | TGCGCCAGCAGCTTTGGGACTAGCGGGGCCCCCAAGCCCTATTACGAGCAGTACTTC | CASSFGTSGAPKPYYEQYF
TRBJ2-6 | TRBV18 | TRBD2 | 16 | - | TGTGCCAGCTCACCGTTAGCGGGAACAGGGGCCAACGTCCTGACTTTC | CASSPLAGTGANVLTF
TRBJ2-7 | TRBV29-1 | TRBD2 | 12 | - | TGCAGCGTTGGGGGAGGGCCCTACGAGCAGTACTTC | CSVGGGPYEQYF
TRBJ2-7 | TRBV30 | TRBD1 | 13 | - | TGTGCCTGGAGTCCGGGACAGGCCTACGAGCAGTACTTC | CAWSPGQAYEQYF
TRBJ1-1 | TRBV18 | - | 13 | - | TGTGCCAGCTCATTAGTTCTCTCCACTGAAGCTTTCTTT | CASSLVLSTEAFF
TRBJ1-4 | TRBV4-1 | - | 15 | - | TGCGCCAGCAGCCAAGAACGGGGAACTAATGAAAAACTGTTTTTT | CASSQERGTNEKLFF
TRBJ2-2 | TRBV5-4 | - | 16 | - | TGTGCCAGCAGCGGATACAGGGGGAGGGGTGGCGGGGAGCTGTTTTTT | CASSGYRGRGGGELFF
TRBJ2-2 | TRBV18 | TRBD1 | 14 | - | TGTGCCAGCTCACCAGACAGGGCGGACGGGGAGCTGTTTTTT | CASSPDRADGELFF
TRBJ2-4 | TRBV7-7 | - | 17 | - | TGTGCCAGCAGCCCCCTTTTGGTATCCGGGGTCAAAAACATTCAGTACTTC | CASSPLLVSGVKNIQYF
TRBJ2-3 | TRBV29-1 | - | 12 | - | TGCAGCGTTGTCCCAATCACAGATACGCAGTATTTT | CSVVPITDTQYF
TRBJ1-1 | TRBV5-1 | - | 14 | - | TGCGCCAGCAGCCAAGGACAGCCCAACACTGAAGCTTTCTTT | CASSQGQPNTEAFF
TRBJ2-5 | TRBV2 | TRBD1 | 16 | - | TGTGCCAGCAGTGAAGCGGACAGGGGAGGGCAAGAGACCCAGTACTTC | CASSEADRGGQETQYF
TRBJ1-5 | TRBV11-2 | - | 16 | - | TGTGCCAGCAGCTTAGGATGGGCAGGGGAGAATCAGCCCCAGCATTTT | CASSLGWAGENQPQHF